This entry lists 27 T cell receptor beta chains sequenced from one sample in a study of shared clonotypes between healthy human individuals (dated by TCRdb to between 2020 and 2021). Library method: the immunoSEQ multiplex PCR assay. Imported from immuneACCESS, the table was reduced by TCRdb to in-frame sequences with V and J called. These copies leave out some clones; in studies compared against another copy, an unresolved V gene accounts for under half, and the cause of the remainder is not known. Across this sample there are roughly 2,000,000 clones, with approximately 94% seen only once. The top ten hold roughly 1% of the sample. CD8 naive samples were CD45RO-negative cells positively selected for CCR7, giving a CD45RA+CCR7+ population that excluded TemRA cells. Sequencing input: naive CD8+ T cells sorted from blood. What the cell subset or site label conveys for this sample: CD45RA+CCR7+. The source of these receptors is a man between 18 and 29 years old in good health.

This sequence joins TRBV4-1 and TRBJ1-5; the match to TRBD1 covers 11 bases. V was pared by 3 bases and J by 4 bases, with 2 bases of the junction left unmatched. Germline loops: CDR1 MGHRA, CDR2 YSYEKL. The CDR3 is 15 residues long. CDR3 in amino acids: CASSQDRGQNQPQHF. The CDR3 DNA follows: TGCGCCAGCAGCCAGGACAGGGGGCAAAATCAGCCCCAGCATTTT.

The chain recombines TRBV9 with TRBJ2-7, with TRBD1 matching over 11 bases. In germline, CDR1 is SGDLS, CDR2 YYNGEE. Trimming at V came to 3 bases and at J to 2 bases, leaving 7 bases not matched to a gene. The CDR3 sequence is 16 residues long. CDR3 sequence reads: CASSDGPGQGAYEQYF. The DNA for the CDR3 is TGTGCCAGCAGCGACGGACCGGGACAGGGGGCCTACGAGCAGTACTTC. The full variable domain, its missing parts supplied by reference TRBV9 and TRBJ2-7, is DSGVTQTPKHLITATGQRVTLRCSPRSGDLSVYWYQQSLDQGLQFLIQYYNGEERAKGNILERFSAQQFPDLHSELNLSSLELGDSALYFCASSDGPGQGAYEQYFGPGTRLTVT.

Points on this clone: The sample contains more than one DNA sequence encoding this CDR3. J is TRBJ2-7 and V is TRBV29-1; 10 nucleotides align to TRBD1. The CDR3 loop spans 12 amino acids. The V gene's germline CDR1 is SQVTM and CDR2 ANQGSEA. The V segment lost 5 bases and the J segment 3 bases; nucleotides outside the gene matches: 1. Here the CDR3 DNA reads TGCAGCGTTCGGACAGGGGGCTACGAGCAGTACTTC. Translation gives CSVRTGGYEQYF.

The CDR3 loop reads CASGERWGVQETQYF. In nucleotides, the CDR3 is TGTGCCAGCGGGGAGAGGTGGGGAGTCCAAGAGACCCAGTACTTC. The chain has TRBV27 and TRBJ2-5; D is perhaps TRBD2 (5 bases). V lost 8 bases, J lost 1 base, and 17 bases lay in between. CDR3 length: 15 residues. Per germline, CDR1 MNHEY and CDR2 SMNVEV (reference sequence).

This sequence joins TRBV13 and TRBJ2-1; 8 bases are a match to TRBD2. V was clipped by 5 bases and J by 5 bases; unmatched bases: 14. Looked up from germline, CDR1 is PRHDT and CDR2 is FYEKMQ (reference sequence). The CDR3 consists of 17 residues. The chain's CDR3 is CASSPSRSGRWDNEQFF. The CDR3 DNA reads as TGTGCCAGCAGCCCCTCCCGAAGCGGGAGATGGGACAATGAGCAGTTCTTC.

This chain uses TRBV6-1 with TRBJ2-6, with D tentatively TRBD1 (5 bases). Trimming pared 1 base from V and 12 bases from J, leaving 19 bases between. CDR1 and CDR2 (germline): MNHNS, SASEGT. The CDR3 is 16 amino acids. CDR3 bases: TGTGCCAGCAGTGAAGGGGGCGCTTACGAAAACGGCGTCCTGACTTTC. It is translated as CASSEGGAYENGVLTF.

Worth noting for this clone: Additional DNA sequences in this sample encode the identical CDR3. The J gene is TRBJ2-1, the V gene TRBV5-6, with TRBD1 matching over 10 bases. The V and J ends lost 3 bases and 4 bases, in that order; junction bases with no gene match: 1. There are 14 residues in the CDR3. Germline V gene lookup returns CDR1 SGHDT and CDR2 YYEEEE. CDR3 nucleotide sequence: TGTGCCAGCAGCTGGGACAGGGGATACAATGAGCAGTTCTTC. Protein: CASSWDRGYNEQFF. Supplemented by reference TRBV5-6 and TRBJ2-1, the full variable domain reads DAGVTQSPTHLIKTRGQQVTLRCSPKSGHDTVSWYQQALGQGPQFIFQYYEEEERQRGNFPDRFSGHQFPNYSSELNVNALLLGDSALYLCASSWDRGYNEQFFGPGTRLTVL.

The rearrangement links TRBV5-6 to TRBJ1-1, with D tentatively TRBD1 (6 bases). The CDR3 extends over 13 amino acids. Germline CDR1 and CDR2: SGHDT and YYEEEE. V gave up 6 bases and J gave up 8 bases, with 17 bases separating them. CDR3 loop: CASNALITGEAFF. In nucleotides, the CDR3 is TGTGCCAGCAACGCCCTAATAACAGGGGAAGCTTTCTTT.

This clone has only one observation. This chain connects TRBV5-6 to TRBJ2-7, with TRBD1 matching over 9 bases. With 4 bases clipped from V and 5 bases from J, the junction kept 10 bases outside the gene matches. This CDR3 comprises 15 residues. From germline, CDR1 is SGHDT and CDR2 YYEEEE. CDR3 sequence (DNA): TGTGCCAGCAGCCCCTGGGACAGGGTGGACCACGAGCAGTACTTC. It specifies CASSPWDRVDHEQYF.

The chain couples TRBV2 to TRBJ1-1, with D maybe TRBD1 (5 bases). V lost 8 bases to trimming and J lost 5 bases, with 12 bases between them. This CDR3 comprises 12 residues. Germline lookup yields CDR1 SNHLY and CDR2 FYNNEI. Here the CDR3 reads CASRPGFTEAFF. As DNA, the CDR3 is TGTGCCAGCCGCCCAGGGTTTACTGAAGCTTTCTTT.

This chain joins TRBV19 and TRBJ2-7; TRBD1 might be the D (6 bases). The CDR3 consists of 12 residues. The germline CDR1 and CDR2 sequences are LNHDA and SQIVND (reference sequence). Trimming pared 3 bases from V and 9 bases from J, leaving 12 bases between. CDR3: CASSMTGEWQYF. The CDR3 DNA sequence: TGTGCCAGTAGTATGACAGGCGAATGGCAGTACTTC.

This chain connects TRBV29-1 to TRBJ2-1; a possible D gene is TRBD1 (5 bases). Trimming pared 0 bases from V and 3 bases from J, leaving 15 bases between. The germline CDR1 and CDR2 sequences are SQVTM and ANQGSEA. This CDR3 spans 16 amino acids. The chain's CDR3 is CSVEDLHGQGYNEQFF. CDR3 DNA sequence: TGCAGCGTTGAAGATCTTCATGGCCAGGGCTACAATGAGCAGTTCTTC.

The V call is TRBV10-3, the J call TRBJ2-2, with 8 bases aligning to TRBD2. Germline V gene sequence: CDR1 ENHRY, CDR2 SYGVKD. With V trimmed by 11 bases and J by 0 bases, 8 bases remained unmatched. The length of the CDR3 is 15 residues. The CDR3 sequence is CAAQAGGTNTGELFF. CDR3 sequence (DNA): TGTGCCGCCCAGGCGGGGGGTACGAACACCGGGGAGCTGTTTTTT.

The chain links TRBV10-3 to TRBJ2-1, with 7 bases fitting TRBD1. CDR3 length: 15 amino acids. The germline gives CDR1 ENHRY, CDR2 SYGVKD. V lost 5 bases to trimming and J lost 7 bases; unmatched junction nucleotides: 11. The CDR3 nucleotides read TGTGCCATCAGTAACCCGACAGGGCTTAAAAATGAGCAGTTCTTC. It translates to CAISNPTGLKNEQFF.

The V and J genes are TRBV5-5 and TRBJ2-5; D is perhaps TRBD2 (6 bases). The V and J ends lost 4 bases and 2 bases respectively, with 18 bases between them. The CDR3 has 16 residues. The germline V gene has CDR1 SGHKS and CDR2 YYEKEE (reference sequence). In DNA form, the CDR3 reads TGTGCCAGCAGCCAACCGGGAGTAGATATACAAGAGACCCAGTACTTC. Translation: CASSQPGVDIQETQYF.

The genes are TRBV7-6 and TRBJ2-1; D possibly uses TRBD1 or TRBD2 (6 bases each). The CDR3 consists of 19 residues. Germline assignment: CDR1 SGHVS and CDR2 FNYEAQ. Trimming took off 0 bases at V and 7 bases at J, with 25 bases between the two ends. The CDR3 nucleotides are TGTGCCAGCAGCTTAGCGGGCAGGGGAATCAATGGTGGGAGGAATGAGCAGTTCTTC. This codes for CASSLAGRGINGGRNEQFF.

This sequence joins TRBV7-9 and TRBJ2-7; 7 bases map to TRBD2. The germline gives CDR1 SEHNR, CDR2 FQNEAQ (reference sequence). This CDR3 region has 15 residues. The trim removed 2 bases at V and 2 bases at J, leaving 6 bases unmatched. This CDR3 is CASSLYASGTYEQYF. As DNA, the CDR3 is TGTGCCAGCAGCTTATACGCTAGCGGTACCTACGAGCAGTACTTC.

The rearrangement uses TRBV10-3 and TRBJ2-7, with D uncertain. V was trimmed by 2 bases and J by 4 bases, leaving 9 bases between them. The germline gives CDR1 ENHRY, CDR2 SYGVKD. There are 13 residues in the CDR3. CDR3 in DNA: TGTGCCATCAGTGAGATACGAGGATACGAGCAGTACTTC. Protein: CAISEIRGYEQYF.

The CDR3 here is CASSLDPGVANSPLHF. The CDR3 nucleotides are TGTGCCAGCAGCTTAGATCCAGGGGTGGCGAATTCACCCCTCCACTTT. The chain recombines TRBV7-2 with TRBJ1-6; tentative D call: TRBD1 (6 bases). This CDR3 has 16 residues. From germline, CDR1 is SGHTA and CDR2 FQGNSA. Trimming left V 1 base short and J 7 bases short, with 14 bases between.

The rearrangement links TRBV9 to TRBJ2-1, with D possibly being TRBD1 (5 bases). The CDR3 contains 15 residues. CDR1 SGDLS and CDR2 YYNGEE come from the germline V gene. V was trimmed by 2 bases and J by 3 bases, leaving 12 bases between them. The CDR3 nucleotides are TGTGCCAGCAGCGTTTGGGGCGCGTTCTACAATGAGCAGTTCTTC. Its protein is CASSVWGAFYNEQFF.

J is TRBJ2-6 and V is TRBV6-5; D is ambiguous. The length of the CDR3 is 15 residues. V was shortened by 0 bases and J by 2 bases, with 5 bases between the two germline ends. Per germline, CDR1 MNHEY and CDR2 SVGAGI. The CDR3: CASSYSVAGANVLTF. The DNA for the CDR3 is TGTGCCAGCAGTTACTCGGTCGCTGGGGCCAACGTCCTGACTTTC.

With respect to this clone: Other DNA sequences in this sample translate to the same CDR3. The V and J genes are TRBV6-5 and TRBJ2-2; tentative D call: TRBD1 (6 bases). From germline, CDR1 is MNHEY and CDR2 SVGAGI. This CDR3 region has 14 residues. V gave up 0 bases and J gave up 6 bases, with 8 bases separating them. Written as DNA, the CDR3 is TGTGCCAGCAGTTACTCGACAGGAGCCGGGGAGCTGTTTTTT. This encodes CASSYSTGAGELFF.

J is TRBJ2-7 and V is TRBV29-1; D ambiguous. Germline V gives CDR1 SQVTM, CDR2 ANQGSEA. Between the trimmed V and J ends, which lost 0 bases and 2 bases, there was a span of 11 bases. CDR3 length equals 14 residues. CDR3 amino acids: CSVEDRAVTYEQYF. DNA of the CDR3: TGCAGCGTTGAAGATCGGGCAGTTACCTACGAGCAGTACTTC.

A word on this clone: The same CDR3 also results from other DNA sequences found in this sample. CDR3 sequence reads: CASSVWGGNTIYF. Written as DNA, the CDR3 is TGTGCCAGCAGCGTCTGGGGAGGAAACACCATATATTTT. V and J are TRBV9 and TRBJ1-3; D gene uncertain. Germline CDR1 SGDLS, CDR2 YYNGEE. Between the trimmed V and J ends, which lost 2 bases and 4 bases, there was a span of 7 bases. CDR3 length: 13 amino acids.

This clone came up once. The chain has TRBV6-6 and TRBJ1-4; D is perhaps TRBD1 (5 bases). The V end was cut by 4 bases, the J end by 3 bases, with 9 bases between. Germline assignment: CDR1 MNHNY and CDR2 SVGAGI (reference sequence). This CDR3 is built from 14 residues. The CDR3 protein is CASSFLGPNEKLFF. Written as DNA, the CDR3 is TGTGCCAGCAGTTTCCTGGGACCTAATGAAAAACTGTTTTTT.

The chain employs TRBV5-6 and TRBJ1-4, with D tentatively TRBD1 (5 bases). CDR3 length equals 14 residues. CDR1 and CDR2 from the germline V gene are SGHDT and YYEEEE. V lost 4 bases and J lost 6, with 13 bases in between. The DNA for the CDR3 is TGTGCCAGCAGCCCCGCAGGGACCTATGAAAAACTGTTTTTT. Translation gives CASSPAGTYEKLFF.

The CDR3 DNA sequence: TGTGCCAGCAGCCCCTCCCCCTACGAGCAGTACTTC. The encoded protein is CASSPSPYEQYF. This chain joins TRBV11-2 and TRBJ2-7; unclear D gene. Germline CDR1 SGHAT, CDR2 FQNNGV. The CDR3 runs 12 residues. The V end lost 5 bases, the J end lost 2 bases, and 7 bases lay between the germline ends.